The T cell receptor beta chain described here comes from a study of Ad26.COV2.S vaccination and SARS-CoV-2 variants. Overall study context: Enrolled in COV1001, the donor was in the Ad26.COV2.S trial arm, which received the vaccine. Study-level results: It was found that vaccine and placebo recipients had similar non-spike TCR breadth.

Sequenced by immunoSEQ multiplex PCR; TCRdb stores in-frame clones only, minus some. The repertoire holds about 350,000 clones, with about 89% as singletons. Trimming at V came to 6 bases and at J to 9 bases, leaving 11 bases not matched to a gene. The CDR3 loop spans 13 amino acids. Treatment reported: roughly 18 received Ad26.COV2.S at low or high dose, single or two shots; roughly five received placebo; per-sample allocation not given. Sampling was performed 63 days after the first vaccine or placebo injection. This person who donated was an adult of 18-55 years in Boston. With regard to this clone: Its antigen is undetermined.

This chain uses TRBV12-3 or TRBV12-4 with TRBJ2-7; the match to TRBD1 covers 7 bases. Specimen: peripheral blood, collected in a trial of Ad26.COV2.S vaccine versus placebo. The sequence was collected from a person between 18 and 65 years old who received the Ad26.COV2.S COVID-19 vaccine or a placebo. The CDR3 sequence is CASSSMQGEGQYF. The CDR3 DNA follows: TGTGCCAGCAGCTCAATGCAGGGGGAAGGGCAGTACTTC.